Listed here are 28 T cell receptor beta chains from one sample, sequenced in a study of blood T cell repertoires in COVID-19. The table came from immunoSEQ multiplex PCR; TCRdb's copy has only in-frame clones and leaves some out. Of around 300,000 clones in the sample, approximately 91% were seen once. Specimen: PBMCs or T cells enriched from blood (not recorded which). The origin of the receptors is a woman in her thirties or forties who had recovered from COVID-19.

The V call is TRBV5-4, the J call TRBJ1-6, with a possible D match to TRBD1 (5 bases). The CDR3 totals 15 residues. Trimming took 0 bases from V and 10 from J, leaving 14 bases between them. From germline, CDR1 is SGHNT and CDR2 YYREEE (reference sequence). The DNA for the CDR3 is TGTGCCAGCAGCTTGGTCAAGGAGGGGACGTCACCCCTCCACTTT. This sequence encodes CASSLVKEGTSPLHF.

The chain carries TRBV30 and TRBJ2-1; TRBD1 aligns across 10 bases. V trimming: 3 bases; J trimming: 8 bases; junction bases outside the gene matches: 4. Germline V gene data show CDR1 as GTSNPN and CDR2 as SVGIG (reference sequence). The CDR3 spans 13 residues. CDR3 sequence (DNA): TGTGCCTGGAGCCGACAGGGGGCAGATGAGCAGTTCTTC. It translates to CAWSRQGADEQFF.

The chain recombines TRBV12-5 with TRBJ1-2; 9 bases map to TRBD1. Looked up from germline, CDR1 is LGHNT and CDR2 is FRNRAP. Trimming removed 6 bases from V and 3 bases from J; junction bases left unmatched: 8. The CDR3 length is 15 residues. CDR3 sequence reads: CASGRSWDRDYGYTF. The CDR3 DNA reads TGTGCTAGTGGCCGAAGCTGGGACAGGGACTATGGCTACACCTTC.

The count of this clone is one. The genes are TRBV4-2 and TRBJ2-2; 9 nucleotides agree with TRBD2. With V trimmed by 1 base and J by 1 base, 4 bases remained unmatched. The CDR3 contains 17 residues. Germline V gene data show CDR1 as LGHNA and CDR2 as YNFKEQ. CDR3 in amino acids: CASSQVRAGGNTGELFF. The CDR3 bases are TGTGCCAGCAGCCAAGTTCGAGCGGGGGGGAACACCGGGGAGCTGTTTTTT.

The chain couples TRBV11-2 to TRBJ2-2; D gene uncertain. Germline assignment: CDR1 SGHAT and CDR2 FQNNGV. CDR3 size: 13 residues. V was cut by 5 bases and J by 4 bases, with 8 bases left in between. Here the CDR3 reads CASSPRRTGELFF. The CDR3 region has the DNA TGTGCCAGCAGCCCGAGGCGCACCGGGGAGCTGTTTTTT.

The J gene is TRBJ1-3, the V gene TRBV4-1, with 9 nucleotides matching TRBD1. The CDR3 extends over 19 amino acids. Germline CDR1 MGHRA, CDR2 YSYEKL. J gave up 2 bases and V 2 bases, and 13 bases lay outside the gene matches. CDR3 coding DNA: TGCGCCAGCAGCCAATACCCGGACAGGGGCCCTCCGACTGGAAACACCATATATTTT. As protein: CASSQYPDRGPPTGNTIYF.

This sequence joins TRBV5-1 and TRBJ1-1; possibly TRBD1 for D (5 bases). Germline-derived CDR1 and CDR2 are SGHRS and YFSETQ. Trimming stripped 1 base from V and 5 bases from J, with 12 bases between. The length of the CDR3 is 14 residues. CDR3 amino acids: CASSLLRGGTEAFF. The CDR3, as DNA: TGCGCCAGCAGCTTGCTAAGGGGTGGGACTGAAGCTTTCTTT.

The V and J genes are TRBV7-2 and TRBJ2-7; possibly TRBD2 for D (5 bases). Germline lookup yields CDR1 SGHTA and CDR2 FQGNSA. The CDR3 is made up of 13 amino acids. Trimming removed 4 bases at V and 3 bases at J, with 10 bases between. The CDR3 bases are TGTGCCAGCAGCTATGACCGGGGCTACGAGCAGTACTTC. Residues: CASSYDRGYEQYF.

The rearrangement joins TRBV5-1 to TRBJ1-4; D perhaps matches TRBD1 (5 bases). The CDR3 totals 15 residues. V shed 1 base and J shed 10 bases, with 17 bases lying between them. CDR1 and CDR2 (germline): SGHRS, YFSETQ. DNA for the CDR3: TGCGCCAGCAGCTTGTATGGGGCGCGGGATGGAAAACTGTTTTTT. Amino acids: CASSLYGARDGKLFF.

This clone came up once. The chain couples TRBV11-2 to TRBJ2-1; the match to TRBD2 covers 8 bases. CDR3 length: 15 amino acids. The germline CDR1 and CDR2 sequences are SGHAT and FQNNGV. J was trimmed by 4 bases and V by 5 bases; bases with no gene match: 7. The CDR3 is CASSPSGGVYNEQFF. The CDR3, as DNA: TGTGCCAGCAGCCCCAGCGGGGGAGTATACAATGAGCAGTTCTTC.

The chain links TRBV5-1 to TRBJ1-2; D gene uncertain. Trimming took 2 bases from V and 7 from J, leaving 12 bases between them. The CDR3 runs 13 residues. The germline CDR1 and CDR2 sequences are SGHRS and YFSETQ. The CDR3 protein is CASSFDGSGGYTF. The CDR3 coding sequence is TGCGCCAGCAGCTTTGACGGTTCGGGTGGCTACACCTTC.

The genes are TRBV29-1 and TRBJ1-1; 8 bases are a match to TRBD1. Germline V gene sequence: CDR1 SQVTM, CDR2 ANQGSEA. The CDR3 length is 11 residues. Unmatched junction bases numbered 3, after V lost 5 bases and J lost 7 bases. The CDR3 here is CSVSGGFEAFF. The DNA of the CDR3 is TGCAGCGTTTCAGGGGGCTTTGAAGCTTTCTTT. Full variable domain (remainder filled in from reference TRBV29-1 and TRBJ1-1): SAVISQKPSRDICQRGTSLTIQCQVDSQVTMMFWYRQQPGQSLTLIATANQGSEATYESGFVIDKFPISRPNLTFSTLTVSNMSPEDSSIYLCSVSGGFEAFFGQGTRLTVV.

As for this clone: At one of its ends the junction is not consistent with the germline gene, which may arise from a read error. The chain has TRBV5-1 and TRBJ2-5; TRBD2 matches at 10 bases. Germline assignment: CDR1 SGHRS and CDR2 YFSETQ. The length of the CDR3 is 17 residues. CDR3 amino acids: CASRLDGASGRLETQYF. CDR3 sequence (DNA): TGCGCCAGCAGATTGGATGGTGCTAGCGGGAGATTGGAGACCCAGTACTTC.

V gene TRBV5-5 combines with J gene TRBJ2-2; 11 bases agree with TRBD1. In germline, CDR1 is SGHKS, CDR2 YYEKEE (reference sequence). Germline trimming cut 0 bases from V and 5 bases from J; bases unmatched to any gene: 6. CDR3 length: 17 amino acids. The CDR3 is CASSLGPGQGETGELFF. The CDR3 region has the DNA TGTGCCAGCAGCTTGGGGCCGGGACAGGGGGAAACCGGGGAGCTGTTTTTT.

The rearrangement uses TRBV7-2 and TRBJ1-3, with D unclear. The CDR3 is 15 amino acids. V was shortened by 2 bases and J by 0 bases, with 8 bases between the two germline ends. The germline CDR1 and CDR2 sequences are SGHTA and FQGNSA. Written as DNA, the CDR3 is TGTGCCAGCAGCTTACAACACCACTCTGGAAACACCATATATTTT. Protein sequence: CASSLQHHSGNTIYF.

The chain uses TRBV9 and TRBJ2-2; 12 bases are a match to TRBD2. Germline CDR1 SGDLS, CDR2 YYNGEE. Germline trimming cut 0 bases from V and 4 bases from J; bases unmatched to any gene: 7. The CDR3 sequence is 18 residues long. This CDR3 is CASSVAASGGASTGELFF. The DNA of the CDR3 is TGTGCCAGCAGCGTAGCGGCTAGCGGGGGGGCAAGCACCGGGGAGCTGTTTTTT.

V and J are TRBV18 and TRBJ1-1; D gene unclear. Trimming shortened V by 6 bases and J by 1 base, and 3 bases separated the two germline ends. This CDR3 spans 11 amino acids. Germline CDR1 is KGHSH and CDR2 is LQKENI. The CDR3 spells CASSRNTEAFF. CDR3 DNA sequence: TGTGCCAGCTCTAGGAACACTGAAGCTTTCTTT.

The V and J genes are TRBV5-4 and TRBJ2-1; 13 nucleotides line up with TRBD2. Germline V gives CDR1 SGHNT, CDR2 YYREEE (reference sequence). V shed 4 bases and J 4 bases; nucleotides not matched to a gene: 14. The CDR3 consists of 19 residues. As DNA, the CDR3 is TGTGCCAGCAGCAGGGGCGGGACTAGCGGGGCACTCCGATACAATGAGCAGTTCTTC. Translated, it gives CASSRGGTSGALRYNEQFF.

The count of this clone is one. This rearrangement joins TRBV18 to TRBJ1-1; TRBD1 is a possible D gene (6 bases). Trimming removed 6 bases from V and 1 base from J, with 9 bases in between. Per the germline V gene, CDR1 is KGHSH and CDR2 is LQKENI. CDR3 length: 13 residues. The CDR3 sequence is CASSVGQNTEAFF. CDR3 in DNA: TGTGCCAGCTCCGTGGGACAGAACACTGAAGCTTTCTTT.

CDR3 in amino acids: CASSLLAGGTDEQFF. Here the CDR3 DNA reads TGCGCCAGCAGCTTACTAGCGGGAGGGACGGATGAGCAGTTCTTC. V usage is TRBV5-1 and J usage is TRBJ2-1; 13 bases are a match to TRBD2. The germline V gene has CDR1 SGHRS and CDR2 YFSETQ. The CDR3 extends over 15 amino acids. With V trimmed by 2 bases and J by 8 bases, 4 bases remained unmatched. The whole variable domain, filled in from reference TRBV5-1 and TRBJ2-1, reads KAGVTQTPRYLIKTRGQQVTLSCSPISGHRSVSWYQQTPGQGLQFLFEYFSETQRNKGNFPGRFSGRQFSNSRSEMNVSTLELGDSALYLCASSLLAGGTDEQFFGPGTRLTVL.

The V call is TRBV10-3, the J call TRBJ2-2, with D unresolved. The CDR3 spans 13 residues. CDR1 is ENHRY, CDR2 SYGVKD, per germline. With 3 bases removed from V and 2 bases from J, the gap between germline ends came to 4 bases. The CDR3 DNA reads TGTGCCATCAGTGATATTAACACCGGGGAGCTGTTTTTT. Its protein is CAISDINTGELFF.

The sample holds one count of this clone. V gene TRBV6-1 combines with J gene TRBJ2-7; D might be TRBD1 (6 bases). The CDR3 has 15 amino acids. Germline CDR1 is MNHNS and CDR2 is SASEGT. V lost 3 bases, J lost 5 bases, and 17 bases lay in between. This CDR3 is CASSDPGTPNHEQYF. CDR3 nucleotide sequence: TGTGCCAGCAGTGATCCCGGGACACCAAACCACGAGCAGTACTTC.

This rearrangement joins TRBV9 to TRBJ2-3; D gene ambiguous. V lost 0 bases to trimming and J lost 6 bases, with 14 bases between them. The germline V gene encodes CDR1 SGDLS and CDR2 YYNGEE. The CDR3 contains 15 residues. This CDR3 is CASSVGAINPDTQYF. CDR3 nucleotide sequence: TGTGCCAGCAGCGTAGGGGCTATCAATCCGGATACGCAGTATTTT.

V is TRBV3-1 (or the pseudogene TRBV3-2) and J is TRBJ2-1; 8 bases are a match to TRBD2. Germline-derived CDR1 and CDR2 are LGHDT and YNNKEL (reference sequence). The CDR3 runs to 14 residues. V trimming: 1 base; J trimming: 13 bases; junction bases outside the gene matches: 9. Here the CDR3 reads CASSQALSGGAQFF. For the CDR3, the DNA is TGTGCCAGCAGCCAAGCGCTTTCGGGGGGGGCCCAGTTCTTC.

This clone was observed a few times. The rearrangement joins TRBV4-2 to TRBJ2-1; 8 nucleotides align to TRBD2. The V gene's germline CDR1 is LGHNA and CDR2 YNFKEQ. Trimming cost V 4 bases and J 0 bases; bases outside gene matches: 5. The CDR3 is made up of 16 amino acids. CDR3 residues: CASSPARGGSYNEQFF. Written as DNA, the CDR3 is TGTGCCAGCAGCCCAGCTCGGGGGGGCTCCTACAATGAGCAGTTCTTC.

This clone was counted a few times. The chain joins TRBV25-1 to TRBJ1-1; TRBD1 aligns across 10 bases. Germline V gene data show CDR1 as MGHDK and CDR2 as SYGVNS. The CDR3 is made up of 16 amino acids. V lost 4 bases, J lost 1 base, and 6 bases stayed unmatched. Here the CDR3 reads CASSGLRTGGNTEAFF. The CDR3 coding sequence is TGTGCCAGCAGTGGACTTAGGACAGGGGGGAACACTGAAGCTTTCTTT.

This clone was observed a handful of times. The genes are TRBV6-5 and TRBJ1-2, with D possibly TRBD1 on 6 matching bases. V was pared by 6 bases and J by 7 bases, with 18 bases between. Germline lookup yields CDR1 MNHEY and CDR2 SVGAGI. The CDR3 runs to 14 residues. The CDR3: CASSRGGRGSGYTF. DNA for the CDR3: TGTGCCAGCAGCCGGGGGGGGCGCGGGAGTGGCTACACCTTC.

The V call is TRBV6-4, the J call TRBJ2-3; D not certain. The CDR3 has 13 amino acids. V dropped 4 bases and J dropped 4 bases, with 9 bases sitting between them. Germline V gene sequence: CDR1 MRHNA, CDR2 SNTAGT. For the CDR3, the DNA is TGTGCCAGCAGTGTATATGAGGCAGATACGCAGTATTTT. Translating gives CASSVYEADTQYF.